Below are 29 T cell receptor beta chains sequenced from a single sample in a study of blood T cell repertoires in COVID-19. Data came from immunoSEQ multiplex PCR; TCRdb stores just in-frame clones and leaves some out. In the table there are some 490,000 clones, 75% to 90% of which are singletons. Sequenced material: peripheral blood. The receptor source for this set is a human donor in a cohort sampled during active COVID-19.

The gene calls are TRBV4-1 and TRBJ2-1; weak D call: TRBD2 (6 bases). Germline assignment: CDR1 MGHRA and CDR2 YSYEKL. Between the trimmed V and J ends, which lost 4 bases and 6 bases, there was a span of 13 bases. This CDR3 contains 14 residues. In DNA form, the CDR3 reads TGCGCCAGCAGCCTGACCGGGGGTCGCAATGAGCAGTTCTTC. It translates to CASSLTGGRNEQFF.

CDR3 in amino acids: CASSSGLSGNTIYF. CDR3 nucleotide sequence: TGTGCCAGCAGCTCCGGTCTCTCTGGAAACACCATATATTTT. The chain combines TRBV9 with TRBJ1-3; D call uncertain. Between the trimmed V and J ends, which lost 4 bases and 0 bases, there was a span of 8 bases. CDR3 length: 14 residues. The germline CDR1 and CDR2 sequences are SGDLS and YYNGEE.

The rearrangement joins TRBV7-3 to TRBJ1-2; no definite D call. V was trimmed by 5 bases and J by 6 bases, leaving 13 bases between them. Germline CDR1 reads SGHTA; CDR2 reads FQGTGA. The length of the CDR3 is 13 residues. The CDR3 spells CASSPTVFDGYTF. The CDR3 nucleotides are TGTGCCAGCAGCCCCACAGTTTTCGATGGCTACACCTTC. The whole variable domain, remainder taken from reference TRBV7-3 and TRBJ1-2, is GAGVSQTPSNKVTEKGKYVELRCDPISGHTALYWYRQSLGQGPEFLIYFQGTGAADDSGLPNDRFFAVRPEGSVSTLKIQRTERGDSAVYLCASSPTVFDGYTFGSGTRLTVV.

The chain recombines TRBV6-6 with TRBJ2-1; 8 bases fit TRBD2. Trimming cost V 7 bases and J 10 bases; bases outside gene matches: 15. Germline values: CDR1 MNHNY, CDR2 SVGAGI (reference sequence). The CDR3 consists of 15 residues. CDR3 residues: CASTGRAFDRREQFF. In DNA form, the CDR3 reads TGTGCCAGCACCGGGAGGGCCTTTGATAGGAGAGAGCAGTTCTTC.

The chain couples TRBV10-3 to TRBJ1-2, with D possibly being TRBD1 (6 bases). CDR1 and CDR2 from the germline V gene are ENHRY and SYGVKD. Trimming left V 8 bases short and J 3 bases short, with 13 bases between. This CDR3 is 13 amino acids long. CDR3 amino acids: CAIQLAGDYGYTF. As DNA, the CDR3 is TGTGCCATCCAGCTCGCAGGGGACTATGGCTACACCTTC.

This chain links TRBV5-4 with TRBJ1-1; 7 bases map to TRBD1. V was clipped by 4 bases and J by 0 bases; unmatched bases: 6. This CDR3 is 15 amino acids long. Germline-derived CDR1 and CDR2 are SGHNT and YYREEE (reference sequence). The CDR3 DNA reads as TGTGCCAGCAGCCTCGGACAGGAGATGAACACTGAAGCTTTCTTT. Encoded protein: CASSLGQEMNTEAFF.

The chain carries TRBV6-6 and TRBJ2-7; TRBD2 aligns across 10 bases. CDR3 length: 15 amino acids. Looked up from germline, CDR1 is MNHNY and CDR2 is SVGAGI (reference sequence). The V segment lost 6 bases and the J segment 3 bases; nucleotides outside the gene matches: 8. The CDR3 sequence is CASSRAGTSDYEQYF. CDR3 nucleotides: TGTGCCAGCAGCCGAGCCGGGACTAGCGACTACGAGCAGTACTTC.

V gene TRBV3-1 (or the pseudogene TRBV3-2) combines with J gene TRBJ2-7, with a weak D call TRBD2 (6 bases). CDR3 length: 14 amino acids. The germline V gene encodes CDR1 LGHDT and CDR2 YNNKEL (reference sequence). Trimming cost V 2 bases and J 0 bases, with 8 bases left between them. CDR3 loop: CASSQPAGSYEQYF. The CDR3 region has the DNA TGTGCCAGCAGCCAACCAGCGGGCTCCTACGAGCAGTACTTC.

The CDR3 sequence is CASSIQGRNEQFF. CDR3 coding DNA: TGTGCCAGTAGTATCCAGGGGCGCAATGAGCAGTTCTTC. The chain employs TRBV19 and TRBJ2-1; a weak D match, TRBD1 (6 bases). CDR1 is LNHDA and CDR2 is SQIVND in the germline V gene (reference sequence). The length of the CDR3 is 13 residues. Trimming pared 3 bases from V and 6 bases from J, leaving 9 bases between.

The chain links TRBV19 to TRBJ1-1, with TRBD1 matching over 12 bases. After removal of 7 bases from V and 6 bases from J, the junction contained 3 bases not matched to a gene. Germline V CDR1 and CDR2: LNHDA, SQIVND (reference sequence). The CDR3 is 13 residues long. CDR3: CASTGQGASEAFF. CDR3 nucleotides: TGTGCCAGTACGGGACAGGGGGCTTCTGAAGCTTTCTTT. Using reference TRBV19 and TRBJ1-1 for the parts outside the CDR3, the full variable domain is DGGITQSPKYLFRKEGQNVTLSCEQNLNHDAMYWYRQDPGQGLRLIYYSQIVNDFQKGDIAEGYSVSREKKESFPLTVTSAQKNPTAFYLCASTGQGASEAFFGQGTRLTVV.

The rearrangement links TRBV10-3 to TRBJ2-3; the D is unclear. The CDR3 extends over 15 amino acids. With 0 bases removed from V and 1 base from J, the gap between germline ends came to 8 bases. Germline V gene data show CDR1 as ENHRY and CDR2 as SYGVKD. The CDR3 is CAISESRRGTDTQYF. The CDR3 region has the DNA TGTGCCATCAGTGAGTCGCGCCGGGGCACAGATACGCAGTATTTT.

As to this clone: The sample carries other DNA sequences with the same CDR3. Here the CDR3 reads CASSPRGGTDTQYF. The CDR3 DNA sequence: TGTGCCAGCAGCCCCAGGGGGGGCACAGATACGCAGTATTTT. V usage is TRBV5-4 and J usage is TRBJ2-3; D may be TRBD1 (7 bases). The V gene lost 4 bases and the J gene lost 1 base, with 10 bases spanning the gap. CDR3 size: 14 residues. Germline loops: CDR1 SGHNT, CDR2 YYREEE (reference sequence).

The V call is TRBV19, the J call TRBJ1-5, with D possibly TRBD1 on 5 matching bases. The CDR3 consists of 16 residues. Trimming pared 5 bases from V and 2 bases from J, leaving 16 bases between. Per germline, CDR1 LNHDA and CDR2 SQIVND (reference sequence). The CDR3 DNA follows: TGTGCCAGTAGTTCGATGGCGGGGGTTGGCAATCAGCCCCAGCATTTT. As protein: CASSSMAGVGNQPQHF. Drawing the rest from reference TRBV19 and TRBJ1-5, the complete variable domain is DGGITQSPKYLFRKEGQNVTLSCEQNLNHDAMYWYRQDPGQGLRLIYYSQIVNDFQKGDIAEGYSVSREKKESFPLTVTSAQKNPTAFYLCASSSMAGVGNQPQHFGDGTRLSIL.

V and J are TRBV12-3 or TRBV12-4 and TRBJ1-1; perhaps TRBD1 as D (5 bases). V lost 6 bases, J lost 1 base, and 9 bases lay in between. The CDR3 is 13 amino acids. The CDR3 coding sequence is TGTGCCAGCAGCGGCGGGGGGAACACTGAAGCTTTCTTT. Translated, it gives CASSGGGNTEAFF.

For the CDR3, the DNA is TGCGCCAGCAGCTTGGCCCCCTTAGCGGGAGGGGTCGACGAGCAGTACTTC. Translating it yields CASSLAPLAGGVDEQYF. The chain is built from TRBV5-1 and TRBJ2-7; the match to TRBD2 covers 11 bases. The CDR3 is 17 amino acids. From germline, CDR1 is SGHRS and CDR2 YFSETQ. V lost 0 bases and J lost 5; bases outside the gene matches: 10.

Here the CDR3 reads CASSSPGTGAVGPRGYTF. The DNA for the CDR3 is TGTGCCAGCAGCTCTCCCGGGACAGGTGCTGTGGGGCCCAGGGGGTACACCTTC. The chain is built from TRBV7-8 and TRBJ1-2, with 8 nucleotides matching TRBD1. From germline, CDR1 is SGHVS and CDR2 FQNEAQ. CDR3 length: 18 residues. V lost 4 bases to trimming and J lost 11 bases; unmatched junction nucleotides: 24.

This chain connects TRBV14 to TRBJ2-1, with 9 bases aligning to TRBD1. The length of the CDR3 is 15 residues. Trimming removed 0 bases from V and 6 bases from J; junction bases left unmatched: 3. Germline V gene lookup returns CDR1 SGHDN and CDR2 FVKESK. In nucleotides, the CDR3 is TGTGCCAGCAGCCAAGAGGTGACAGGGGGCAATGAGCAGTTCTTC. Its translation is CASSQEVTGGNEQFF.

The chain combines TRBV6-4 with TRBJ2-1, with 7 bases fitting TRBD1. CDR1 is MRHNA and CDR2 is SNTAGT in the germline V gene. This CDR3 region has 14 residues. Germline trimming cut 3 bases from V and 3 bases from J; bases unmatched to any gene: 2. The CDR3 DNA sequence: TGTGCCAGCAGTGAGTCAGGGGGCTACAATGAGCAGTTCTTC. It specifies CASSESGGYNEQFF.

This chain uses TRBV4-1 with TRBJ1-2, with 9 bases identical to TRBD1. The ends lost 2 bases at V and 6 bases at J; junction bases unmatched: 13. The CDR3 consists of 17 residues. The germline gives CDR1 MGHRA, CDR2 YSYEKL. CDR3 region: CASSQMGEGQGIHGYTF. The CDR3 DNA follows: TGCGCCAGCAGCCAAATGGGAGAAGGACAGGGGATTCATGGCTACACCTTC.

This chain uses TRBV14 with TRBJ2-7, with D possibly matching TRBD2 (6 bases). The CDR3 loop spans 18 amino acids. Germline values: CDR1 SGHDN, CDR2 FVKESK. V was clipped by 0 bases and J by 0 bases, with 18 bases between them. CDR3 loop: CASSQDQSGTPISYEQYF. In DNA, the CDR3 is TGTGCCAGCAGCCAAGACCAGTCCGGGACTCCGATCTCCTACGAGCAGTACTTC.

In regard to this clone: Since a much larger clone is just one base distant, this may be a read error. The chain couples TRBV25-1 to TRBJ1-1; D remains ambiguous. Trimming stripped 6 bases from V and 4 bases from J, with 12 bases between. Germline CDR1 reads MGHDK; CDR2 reads SYGVNS. The CDR3 totals 13 residues. CDR3 region: CASSRGGSTEAFF. DNA of the CDR3: TGTGCCAGCAGCCGGGGAGGGAGCACTGAAGCTTTCTTT.

CDR3 bases: TGTGCCAGCAGCTTCCGGGGTGTTGGTGAAAAACTGTTTTTT. This encodes CASSFRGVGEKLFF. J is TRBJ1-4 and V is TRBV5-8; the D is unclear. V was pared by 2 bases and J by 7 bases, with 12 bases between. CDR1 and CDR2 from the germline V gene are SGHTS and YDEGEE. The CDR3 runs 14 residues. Based on the CDR3 plus reference TRBV5-8 and TRBJ1-4, the full variable domain is EAGVTQSPTHLIKTRGQQATLRCSPISGHTSVYWYQQALGLGLQFLLWYDEGEERNRGNFPPRFSGRQFPNYSSELNVNALELEDSALYLCASSFRGVGEKLFFGSGTQLSVL.

The V and J genes are TRBV7-2 and TRBJ1-2; D not resolved. CDR1 is SGHTA, CDR2 FQGNSA, per germline. V was shortened by 1 base and J by 4 bases, with 7 bases between the two germline ends. This CDR3 region has 13 residues. This chain's CDR3 is CASSLVVLYGYTF. The CDR3 bases are TGTGCCAGCAGCTTAGTAGTCCTCTATGGCTACACCTTC.

The chain recombines TRBV27 with TRBJ2-7, with TRBD1 matching over 8 bases. CDR1 and CDR2 from the germline V gene are MNHEY and SMNVEV (reference sequence). The length of the CDR3 is 15 residues. After removal of 5 bases from V and 0 bases from J, the junction contained 6 bases not matched to a gene. CDR3 coding DNA: TGTGCCAGCAGTCTGAGGACAGGGCCCTCCTACGAGCAGTACTTC. Residues: CASSLRTGPSYEQYF.

The rearrangement joins TRBV28 to TRBJ2-1, with D unresolved. V lost 3 bases and J lost 15, with 18 bases in between. The CDR3 has 13 residues. Germline CDR1 is MDHEN and CDR2 is SYDVKM. DNA for the CDR3: TGTGCCAGCAGTTTTTCAAATTATCCCTTGCGGTTCTTC. It translates to CASSFSNYPLRFF.

This chain uses TRBV11-1 with TRBJ2-2, with D uncertain. The CDR3 totals 15 residues. Germline CDR1 reads SGHAT; CDR2 reads FQDESV (reference sequence). Trimming cost V 2 bases and J 4 bases, with 11 bases left between them. The CDR3 sequence is CASSLRAWATGELFF. In DNA form, the CDR3 reads TGTGCCAGCAGCTTAAGAGCTTGGGCCACCGGGGAGCTGTTTTTT.

The chain recombines TRBV6-1 with TRBJ2-6; 10 bases are a match to TRBD1. This CDR3 is 17 amino acids long. Germline CDR1 MNHNS, CDR2 SASEGT. Losses at the gene ends were 3 bases for V and 0 bases for J; bases not matched to a gene: 2. The CDR3 is CASSDWTGGSGANVLTF. The CDR3 DNA is TGTGCCAGCAGTGACTGGACAGGGGGCTCTGGGGCCAACGTCCTGACTTTC.

The table lists this clone with a few counts. The J gene is TRBJ1-2, the V gene TRBV28, with 11 bases lining up with TRBD1. CDR3 length equals 18 residues. V gave up 4 bases and J gave up 8 bases; unmatched junction bases: 18. Germline V gene sequence: CDR1 MDHEN, CDR2 SYDVKM. CDR3 residues: CASSSPRTGGSPMRGYTF. The CDR3 bases are TGTGCCAGCAGTTCCCCGAGGACAGGGGGCTCCCCTATGAGGGGCTACACCTTC.

V and J are TRBV11-2 and TRBJ2-2, with D tentatively TRBD1 (5 bases). The CDR3 has 15 amino acids. Trimming pared 5 bases from V and 5 bases from J, leaving 15 bases between. In germline, CDR1 is SGHAT, CDR2 FQNNGV. CDR3 protein: CASSNGPQGTGELFF. CDR3 DNA: TGTGCCAGCAGCAACGGGCCCCAGGGTACCGGGGAGCTGTTTTTT.